Detailed here is one T cell receptor (beta chain). Its antigen is not identified. Compared with germline, one end of the junction differs, possibly owing to a read error. The sample belongs to a study of T-cell memory formation after mild COVID-19. The CDR3 consists of 14 residues. CDR1 SGHNT and CDR2 YENEEA come from the germline V gene. The TCR alpha and TCR beta cDNA libraries, bearing sample barcodes and UMIs, were generated by 5'RACE using constant-segment primers. TCRdb called the 5' RACE reads again in MiXCR, with one record for every CDR3 protein. The sample holds 300,000 to 350,000 distinct CDR3 sequences; 14% are singletons and the top ten take around a fifth. Broader study findings: The study found balanced CD4/CD8 in clones contracting day 15 to 85 and a CD4+ lean in later expanders. Pre-infection memory already had some responding clones, implying cross-reactive memory joined.

The chain recombines TRBV11-3 with TRBJ2-2; the D gene could be TRBD1 or TRBD2 (6 bases each). This receptor was identified in a man younger than 35 who had mild COVID-19 (a few samples of this study predate the infection). Cell type and time point are not known. The sequencing sample was made of PBMCs or a T cell subset sorted from them (not recorded which). CDR3 DNA sequence: TGTGCCAGCAGCCCCTCGTCGGGCGGAGGGGGGCTGTTTTTT. Its translation is CASSPSSGGGGLFF.